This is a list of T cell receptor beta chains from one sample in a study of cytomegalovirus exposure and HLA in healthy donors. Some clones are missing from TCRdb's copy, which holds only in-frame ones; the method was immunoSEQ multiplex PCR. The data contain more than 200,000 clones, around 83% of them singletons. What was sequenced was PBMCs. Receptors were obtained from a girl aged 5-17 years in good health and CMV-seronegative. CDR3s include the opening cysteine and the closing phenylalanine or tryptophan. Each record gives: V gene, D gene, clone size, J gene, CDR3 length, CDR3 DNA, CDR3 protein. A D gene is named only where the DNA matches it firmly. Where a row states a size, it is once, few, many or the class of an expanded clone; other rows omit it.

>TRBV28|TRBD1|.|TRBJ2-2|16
TGTGCCAGCAGTGAGTTGGGACAGGGAATCACCGGGGAGCTGTTTTTT
CASSELGQGITGELFF
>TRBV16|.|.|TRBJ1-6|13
TGTGCCAGCAGCCAAGGGGCACTCTCACCCCTCCACTTT
CASSQGALSPLHF
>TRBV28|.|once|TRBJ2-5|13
TGTGCCAGCAGTTTGCAGTTACAAGAGACCCAGTACTTC
CASSLQLQETQYF
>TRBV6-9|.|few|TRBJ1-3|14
TGTGCCAGCAGTTATCCTCTCGCTGGAAACACCATATATTTT
CASSYPLAGNTIYF
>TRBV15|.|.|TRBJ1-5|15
TGTGCCACCAGCAGAGAGCCAGGGTATAATCAGCCCCAGCATTTT
CATSREPGYNQPQHF
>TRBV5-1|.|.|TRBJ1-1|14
TGCGCCAGCAGCTTGGGGGGAGCTGGCACTGAAGCTTTCTTT
CASSLGGAGTEAFF
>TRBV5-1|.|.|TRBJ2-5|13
TGCGCCAGCAGCTTACCCAGGTCGGAGACCCAGTACTTC
CASSLPRSETQYF
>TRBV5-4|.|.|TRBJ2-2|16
TGTGCCAGCAGCTTGGCGGGGACTGTTAACACCGGGGAGCTGTTTTTT
CASSLAGTVNTGELFF
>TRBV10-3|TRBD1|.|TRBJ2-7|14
TGTGCCATCAGTGAGTCGACAGGGATCTACGAGCAGTACTTC
CAISESTGIYEQYF
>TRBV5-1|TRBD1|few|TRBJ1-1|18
TGCGCCAGCAGCCTAAAAGGACAGGGAGGGATGTCGTACACTGAAGCTTTCTTT
CASSLKGQGGMSYTEAFF
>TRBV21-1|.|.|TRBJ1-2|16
TGTGCCAGCAGCATTATGCTAGGGGTACGTAGCTATGGCTACACCTTC
CASSIMLGVRSYGYTF
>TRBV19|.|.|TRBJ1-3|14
TGTGCCAGTAGTATCGCTGGAGCTGGAAACACCATATATTTT
CASSIAGAGNTIYF
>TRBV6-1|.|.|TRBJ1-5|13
TGTGCCAGCAGTGAAAGGGGGAATCAGCCCCAGCATTTT
CASSERGNQPQHF
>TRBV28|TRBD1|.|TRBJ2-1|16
TGTGCCAGCAGTTTAACCGCGACAGGGAGCGACAATGAGCAGTTCTTC
CASSLTATGSDNEQFF
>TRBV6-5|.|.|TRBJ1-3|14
TGTGCCAGCAGTTACGACAACTCTGGAAACACCATATATTTT
CASSYDNSGNTIYF
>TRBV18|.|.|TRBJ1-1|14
TGTGCCAGCTCACGACAGGTCATGAACACTGAAGCTTTCTTT
CASSRQVMNTEAFF
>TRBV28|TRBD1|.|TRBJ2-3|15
TGTGCCAGCAGTCTCCGGACAGGGTGGGAAGATACGCAGTATTTT
CASSLRTGWEDTQYF
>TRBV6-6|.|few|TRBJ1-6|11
TGTGCCAGCAGGTTAAATTCACCCCTCCACTTT
CASRLNSPLHF
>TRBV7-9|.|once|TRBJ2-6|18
TGTTCCAGCAGCTTAGTTGAGTCAGGGAGGTCTGGGGCCAACGTCCTGACTTTC
CSSSLVESGRSGANVLTF
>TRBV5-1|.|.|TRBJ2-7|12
TGCGCCAGCAGCGTGAACGGAGGGGAGCAGTACTTC
CASSVNGGEQYF
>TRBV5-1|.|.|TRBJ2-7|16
TGCGCCAGCAGCCCACAGGGCGGGGGTAGCTCCTACGAGCAGTACTTC
CASSPQGGGSSYEQYF
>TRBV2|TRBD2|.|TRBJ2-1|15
TGTGCCAGCAGTGAGGGGGACTACTCCTACAATGAGCAGTTCTTC
CASSEGDYSYNEQFF
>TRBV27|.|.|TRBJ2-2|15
TGTGCCAGCAGGCCCTGGGCCGTAAACACCGGGGAGCTGTTTTTT
CASRPWAVNTGELFF
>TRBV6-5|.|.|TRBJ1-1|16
TGTGCCAGCAGTTACTCGGGGGGTCTGGCGAACACTGAAGCTTTCTTT
CASSYSGGLANTEAFF
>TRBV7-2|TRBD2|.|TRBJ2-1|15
TGTGCCAGCAGCGGTCCGGGACTAAAACAGAATGAGCAGTTCTTC
CASSGPGLKQNEQFF
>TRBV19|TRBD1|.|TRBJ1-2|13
TGTGCCAGTTCCATTCATCCACAGGGGAGCTACACCTTC
CASSIHPQGSYTF
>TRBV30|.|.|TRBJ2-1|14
TGTGCCTGGAGTGTACTAAGACGGCACAATGAGCAGTTCTTC
CAWSVLRRHNEQFF
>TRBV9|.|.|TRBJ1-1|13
TGTGCCAGCAGCGTAGGCCAGGGGACTGAAGCTTTCTTT
CASSVGQGTEAFF
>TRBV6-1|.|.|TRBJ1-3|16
TGTGCCAGCAGTGCAAGGGGGGGGTTCGGGAAAAACACCATATATTTT
CASSARGGFGKNTIYF
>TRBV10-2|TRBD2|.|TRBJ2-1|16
TGCGCCAGCAGTGTGGTGGGAGGGCCCCGTTACAATGAGCAGTTCTTC
CASSVVGGPRYNEQFF
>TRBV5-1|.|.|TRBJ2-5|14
TGCGCCAGCAGCAGCGGGACAACAAGAGAGACCCAGTACTTC
CASSSGTTRETQYF
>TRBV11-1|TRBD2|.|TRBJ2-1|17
TGTGCCAGCAGCCCCACCTCTAGCGGGAGGAGCAGCAGTGAGCAGTTCTTC
CASSPTSSGRSSSEQFF
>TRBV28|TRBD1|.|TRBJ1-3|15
TGTGCCGTAAAGGGGGCCCTGAAGGGGGGAAACACCATATATTTT
CAVKGALKGGNTIYF
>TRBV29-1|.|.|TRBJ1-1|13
TGCAGCGTTGCCTGGGGGCGAAACACTGAAGCTTTCTTT
CSVAWGRNTEAFF
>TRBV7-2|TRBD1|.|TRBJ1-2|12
TGTGCCAGCAGCCCGGGACAGGGGGGCTACACCTTC
CASSPGQGGYTF
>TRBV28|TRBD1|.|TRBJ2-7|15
TGTGCCAGCAGTTGGACAGGGAATTTAATTTACGAGCAGTACTTC
CASSWTGNLIYEQYF
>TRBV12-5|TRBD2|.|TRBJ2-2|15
TGTGCTAGTGGCACCTGGACTAGCGGGACCGGGGAGCTGTTTTTT
CASGTWTSGTGELFF
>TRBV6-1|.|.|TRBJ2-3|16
TGTGCCAGCAGTGAAACAGGGGGGGTTAACACAGATACGCAGTATTTT
CASSETGGVNTDTQYF
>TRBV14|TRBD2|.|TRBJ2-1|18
TGTGCCAGCAGCCCCGGGACTAGCGGGTCGCTCTCCTACAATGAGCAGTTCTTC
CASSPGTSGSLSYNEQFF
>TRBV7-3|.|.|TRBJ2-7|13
TGTGCCAGCAGGGGTAGGGGTGGCTACGAGCAGTACTTC
CASRGRGGYEQYF
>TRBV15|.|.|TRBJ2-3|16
TGTGCCACCAGCAGACCCTCGGGTCGGCCTGCGGTTACGCAGTATTTT
CATSRPSGRPAVTQYF
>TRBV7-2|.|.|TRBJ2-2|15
TGTGCCAGCAGCTTAGCTGCTCTAGTTGCCGGGGAGCTGTTTTTT
CASSLAALVAGELFF
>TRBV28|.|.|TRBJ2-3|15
TGTGCCAGCAGTTTATTTGCGGGTATCACAGATACGCAGTATTTT
CASSLFAGITDTQYF
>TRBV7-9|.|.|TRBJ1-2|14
TGTGCCAGCAGCTTACGGGACTATTCGGTCGGCTACACCTTC
CASSLRDYSVGYTF
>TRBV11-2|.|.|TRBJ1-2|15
TGTGCCAGCAGCTTAGATCTGACAGCGATGTATGGCTACACCTTC
CASSLDLTAMYGYTF
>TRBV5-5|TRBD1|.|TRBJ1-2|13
TGTGCCAGCAGCTTGAGACAGGGGGGCGGCTACACCTTC
CASSLRQGGGYTF